Listed below are T cell receptor beta chains from one sample, sequenced in a study of T cells after yellow fever vaccination. MiXCR, run by TCRdb on the 5' RACE reads, gives a single entry per CDR3 protein. Here the sample spans approximately 550,000 distinct CDR3 sequences, roughly 19% being singletons. Sample: PBMCs, taken 15 days after the yellow fever booster vaccination. These receptors all come from a man younger than 40 who received the YFV17D yellow fever vaccine. CDR3s include the opening cysteine and the closing phenylalanine or tryptophan. A D gene is named only where the DNA matches it firmly. Not all rows give a size; the values are once, few, many and, for expanded clones, a class.

clone_size	d_call	v_call	j_call	cdr3_aa	cdr3_nt
few	TRBD2	TRBV4-2	TRBJ2-1	CASSPLAGKYNEQFF	TGTGCCAGCAGCCCACTAGCGGGAAAGTACAATGAGCAGTTCTTC
many	TRBD1	TRBV10-3	TRBJ1-1	CASSTGGRTEAFF	TGTGCCAGTTCGACAGGGGGTAGGACTGAAGCTTTCTTT
few	.	TRBV7-9	TRBJ2-3	CASSLISDTQYF	TGTGCCAGCAGCTTGATCTCAGATACGCAGTATTTT
.	TRBD2	TRBV29-1	TRBJ2-3	CSVEDRLAPGGNTDTQYF	TGCAGCGTTGAAGATCGACTAGCCCCCGGGGGGAATACAGATACGCAGTATTTT
.	.	TRBV27	TRBJ1-1	CASSFDPGGEAFF	TGTGCCAGCAGTTTTGACCCGGGCGGTGAAGCTTTCTTT
.	.	TRBV19	TRBJ2-3	CASSIDPLDTDTQYF	TGTGCCAGTAGTATAGACCCCTTAGACACAGATACGCAGTATTTT
.	.	TRBV9	TRBJ2-1	CASSVAPNDASYNEQFF	TGTGCCAGCAGCGTAGCCCCAAATGACGCCTCCTACAATGAGCAGTTCTTC
.	.	TRBV28	TRBJ1-5	CASRSSVGPQHF	TGTGCCAGCAGATCTTCAGTGGGGCCCCAGCATTTT
.	TRBD1	TRBV15	TRBJ2-1	CATSRGWGQGMFF	TGTGCCACCAGCAGAGGATGGGGACAGGGGATGTTCTTC
few	TRBD2	TRBV4-1	TRBJ2-5	CASSQEGREPQETQYF	TGCGCCAGCAGCCAAGAAGGGCGGGAGCCACAAGAGACCCAGTACTTC
.	.	TRBV10-3	TRBJ2-7	CAISESGGSSLYF	TGTGCCATCAGTGAGTCTGGGGGTTCGAGTCTGTACTTC
few	TRBD2	TRBV4-2	TRBJ2-7	CASSQEGLAGNSYEQYF	TGTGCCAGCAGCCAAGAGGGACTAGCGGGAAACTCCTACGAGCAGTACTTC
few	.	TRBV6-5	TRBJ1-6	CASSSDYSPLHF	TGTGCCAGCAGTTCAGATTATTCACCCCTCCACTTT
.	TRBD1	TRBV29-1	TRBJ2-7	CSVEDFTQGGVYEQYF	TGCAGCGTTGAAGATTTCACACAGGGGGGTGTTTACGAGCAGTACTTC
.	TRBD1	TRBV11-2	TRBJ1-5	CASSLMQGGNQPQHF	TGTGCCAGCAGCTTAATGCAGGGGGGCAATCAGCCCCAGCATTTT
few	.	TRBV5-6	TRBJ2-2	CASSSGTSPPGAGELFF	TGTGCCAGCAGCTCAGGGACCTCTCCCCCGGGGGCCGGGGAGCTGTTTTTT
.	TRBD1	TRBV4-1	TRBJ1-5	CASSQPTGGLNQPQHF	TGCGCCAGCAGCCAGCCCACAGGGGGCTTAAATCAGCCCCAGCATTTT
few	TRBD1	TRBV20-1	TRBJ1-5	CSAQTGVNQPQHF	TGCAGTGCCCAGACAGGGGTAAATCAGCCCCAGCATTTT
.	TRBD1	TRBV12-3/TRBV12-4	TRBJ2-1	CASSPLDRGLYEQFF	TGTGCCAGCAGTCCTTTGGACAGGGGGCTCTATGAGCAGTTCTTC
.	TRBD2	TRBV4-3	TRBJ2-1	CASSQRIPGTSGITYNEQFF	TGCGCCAGCAGCCAAAGAATTCCCGGGACTAGCGGGATCACCTACAATGAGCAGTTCTTC
few	TRBD2	TRBV20-1	TRBJ2-1	CSAPGPRTSGAYNEQFF	TGCAGTGCTCCGGGACCGAGGACTAGCGGGGCCTACAATGAGCAGTTCTTC
.	TRBD2	TRBV14	TRBJ2-7	CASSKGLAGAFEQYF	TGTGCCAGCAGTAAAGGGCTAGCGGGAGCCTTTGAGCAGTACTTC
.	.	TRBV15	TRBJ2-5	CATSRDLVETQYF	TGTGCCACCAGCAGAGATTTAGTTGAGACCCAGTACTTC
few	TRBD2	TRBV5-1	TRBJ2-2	CASGTSGGTGELFF	TGCGCCAGCGGGACCTCGGGGGGCACCGGGGAGCTGTTTTTT
.	.	TRBV10-3	TRBJ2-1	CAISELGDDEQFF	TGTGCCATCAGTGAGTTGGGGGATGATGAGCAGTTCTTC
few	TRBD2	TRBV7-2	TRBJ2-5	CASSLGLAGIETQYF	TGTGCCAGCAGCTTAGGACTAGCGGGAATTGAGACCCAGTACTTC
.	.	TRBV3-1	TRBJ2-1	CASSPDVYNEQFF	TGTGCCAGCAGTCCCGACGTCTACAATGAGCAGTTCTTC
many	TRBD2	TRBV5-1	TRBJ2-5	CASSFTSGQETQYF	TGCGCCAGCAGCTTTACTAGCGGACAAGAGACCCAGTACTTC
few	TRBD2	TRBV29-1	TRBJ2-2	CSVVVSGSSTGELFF	TGCAGCGTTGTTGTTAGCGGGAGTTCAACCGGGGAGCTGTTTTTT
few	.	TRBV5-4	TRBJ2-1	CASSYTGSVNEQFF	TGTGCCAGCAGCTATACAGGGTCCGTCAATGAGCAGTTCTTC
.	.	TRBV14	TRBJ2-7	CASSPLGASGAYEQYF	TGTGCCAGCAGCCCCCTGGGGGCTAGCGGAGCCTACGAGCAGTACTTC
.	.	TRBV4-3	TRBJ2-7	CASSHNGGGYEQYF	TGCGCCAGCAGTCACAACGGGGGAGGCTACGAGCAGTACTTC
.	.	TRBV3-1	TRBJ2-5	CASSQDRGIAAPWETQYF	TGTGCCAGCAGCCAAGATAGAGGAATAGCTGCCCCATGGGAGACCCAGTACTTC
.	TRBD2	TRBV10-3	TRBJ2-3	CAIRLSGASTDTQYF	TGTGCCATCAGGCTAAGCGGGGCTAGCACAGATACGCAGTATTTT
many	TRBD1	TRBV28	TRBJ2-5	CASSLGTGAADGTQYF	TGTGCCAGCAGTTTAGGGACAGGTGCCGCCGATGGGACCCAGTACTTC
.	.	TRBV7-2	TRBJ2-1	CASSLVFGVNEQFF	TGTGCCAGCAGCTTAGTATTCGGCGTCAATGAGCAGTTCTTC
many	.	TRBV29-1	TRBJ2-2	CSVENGGELFF	TGCAGCGTTGAGAACGGGGGGGAGCTGTTTTTT
.	.	TRBV7-2	TRBJ2-3	CASSLFSGPSTDTQYF	TGTGCCAGCAGCTTATTTAGCGGTCCTAGCACAGATACGCAGTATTTT
.	TRBD2	TRBV20-1	TRBJ2-3	CSASLAGDTQYF	TGCAGTGCTAGCCTAGCGGGAGATACGCAGTATTTT
.	TRBD1	TRBV30	TRBJ1-3	CAWSTGTVSGNTIYF	TGTGCCTGGAGTACCGGGACAGTGTCTGGAAACACCATATATTTT
few	.	TRBV5-1	TRBJ2-2	CASSLVPGRSNTGELFF	TGCGCCAGCAGCTTGGTCCCGGGACGGTCGAACACCGGGGAGCTGTTTTTT
many	TRBD2	TRBV3-1	TRBJ2-3	CASSQGLAGGDTQYF	TGTGCCAGCAGCCAGGGACTAGCGGGAGGAGATACGCAGTATTTT
.	TRBD1	TRBV4-3	TRBJ1-5	CASSQAGGDQPQHF	TGCGCCAGCAGCCAAGCAGGGGGCGACCAGCCCCAGCATTTT
.	.	TRBV7-9	TRBJ2-5	CASSLGGARETQYF	TGTGCCAGCAGCTTAGGTGGGGCGCGGGAGACCCAGTACTTC
few	.	TRBV25-1	TRBJ2-2	CASSGPDHTGELFF	TGTGCCAGCAGTGGACCGGACCACACCGGGGAGCTGTTTTTT
few	.	TRBV5-1	TRBJ2-7	CASSKDPYEQYF	TGCGCCAGCAGCAAGGACCCCTACGAGCAGTACTTC
.	.	TRBV6-1	TRBJ2-1	CASRSSTLLSNSYNEQFF	TGTGCCAGCAGATCATCCACTCTCCTTAGTAATTCTTACAATGAGCAGTTCTTC
once	.	TRBV5-1	TRBJ1-1	CASSLLSGQGEAFF	TGCGCCAGCAGCTTGCTGTCAGGGCAGGGTGAAGCTTTCTTT
.	.	TRBV9	TRBJ2-7	CASSVAGTQGYEQYF	TGTGCCAGCAGCGTAGCGGGGACACAGGGCTACGAGCAGTACTTC
few	.	TRBV14	TRBJ2-7	CASSQDYRYEQYF	TGTGCCAGCAGCCAAGACTACCGCTACGAGCAGTACTTC
few	.	TRBV11-1	TRBJ2-1	CASSLGQITGGLGNEQFF	TGTGCCAGCAGCTTAGGACAGATAACTGGAGGACTTGGCAATGAGCAGTTCTTC
.	.	TRBV7-2	TRBJ1-1	CASSLHMSLSTEAFF	TGTGCCAGCAGCCTACACATGTCTCTGAGCACTGAAGCTTTCTTT
.	.	TRBV20-1	TRBJ2-5	CSAFGTVQETQYF	TGCAGTGCCTTCGGGACTGTTCAAGAGACCCAGTACTTC
few	.	TRBV5-6	TRBJ2-3	CASRKQVIDTQYF	TGTGCCAGCAGGAAACAGGTCATAGATACGCAGTATTTT
.	TRBD1	TRBV7-9	TRBJ1-6	CASSHEEQGEGNSPLHF	TGTGCCAGCAGCCATGAAGAACAGGGGGAGGGTAATTCACCCCTCCACTTT
.	TRBD1	TRBV27	TRBJ1-5	CASSRDREQPQHF	TGTGCCAGCAGTAGAGACAGGGAGCAGCCCCAGCATTTT